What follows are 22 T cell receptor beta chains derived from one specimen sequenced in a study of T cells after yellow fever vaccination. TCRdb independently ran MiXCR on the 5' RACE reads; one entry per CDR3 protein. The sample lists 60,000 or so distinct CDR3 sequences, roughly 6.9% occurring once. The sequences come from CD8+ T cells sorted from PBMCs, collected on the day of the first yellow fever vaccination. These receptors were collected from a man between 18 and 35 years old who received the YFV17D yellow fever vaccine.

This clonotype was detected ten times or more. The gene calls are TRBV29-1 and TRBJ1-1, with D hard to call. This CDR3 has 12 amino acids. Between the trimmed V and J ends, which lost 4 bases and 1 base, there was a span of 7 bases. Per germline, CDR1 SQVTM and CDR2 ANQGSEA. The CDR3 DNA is TGCAGCGTTGGAGTGAGGAACACTGAAGCTTTCTTT. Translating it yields CSVGVRNTEAFF. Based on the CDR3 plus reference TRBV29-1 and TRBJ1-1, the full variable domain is SAVISQKPSRDICQRGTSLTIQCQVDSQVTMMFWYRQQPGQSLTLIATANQGSEATYESGFVIDKFPISRPNLTFSTLTVSNMSPEDSSIYLCSVGVRNTEAFFGQGTRLTVV.

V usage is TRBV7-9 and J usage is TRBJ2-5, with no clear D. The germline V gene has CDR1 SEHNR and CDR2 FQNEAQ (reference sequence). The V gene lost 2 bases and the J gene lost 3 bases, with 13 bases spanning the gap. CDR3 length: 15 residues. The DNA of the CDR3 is TGTGCCAGCAGCTTAAGCCCTCCCAGGAAAGAGACCCAGTACTTC. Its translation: CASSLSPPRKETQYF. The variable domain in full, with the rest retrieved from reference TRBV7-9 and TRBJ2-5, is DTGVSQNPRHKITKRGQNVTFRCDPISEHNRLYWYRQTLGQGPEFLTYFQNEAQLEKSRLLSDRFSAERPKGSFSTLEIQRTEQGDSAMYLCASSLSPPRKETQYFGPGTRLLVL.

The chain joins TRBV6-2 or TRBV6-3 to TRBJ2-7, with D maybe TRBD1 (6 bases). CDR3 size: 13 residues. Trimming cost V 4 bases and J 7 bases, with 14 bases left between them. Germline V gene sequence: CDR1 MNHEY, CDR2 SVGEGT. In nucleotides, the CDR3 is TGTGCCAGCAGTTCTTACAGGGTGCGGGAGCAGTACGTC. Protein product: CASSSYRVREQYV.

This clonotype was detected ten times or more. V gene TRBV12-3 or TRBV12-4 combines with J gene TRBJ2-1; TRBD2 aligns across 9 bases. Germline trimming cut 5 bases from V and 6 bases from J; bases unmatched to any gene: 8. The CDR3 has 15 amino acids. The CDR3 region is CASSDISGGTNEQFF. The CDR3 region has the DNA TGTGCCAGCAGTGACATAAGCGGGGGGACCAATGAGCAGTTCTTC.

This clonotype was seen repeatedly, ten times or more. The CDR3 reads CASSPPGAVGELFF. DNA for the CDR3: TGTGCCAGCAGTCCCCCCGGGGCCGTGGGGGAGCTGTTTTTT. This chain connects TRBV12-3 or TRBV12-4 to TRBJ2-2; D is tentatively TRBD1 or TRBD2 (5 bases each). With 5 bases removed from V and 8 bases from J, the gap between germline ends came to 15 bases. CDR3 length: 14 amino acids.

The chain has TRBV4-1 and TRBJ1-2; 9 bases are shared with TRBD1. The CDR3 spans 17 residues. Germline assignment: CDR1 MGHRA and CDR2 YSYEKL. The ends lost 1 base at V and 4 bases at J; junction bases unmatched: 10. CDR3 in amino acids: CASSQVWDRVSRYGYTF. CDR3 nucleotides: TGCGCCAGCAGCCAAGTTTGGGACAGGGTCTCCCGCTATGGCTACACCTTC.

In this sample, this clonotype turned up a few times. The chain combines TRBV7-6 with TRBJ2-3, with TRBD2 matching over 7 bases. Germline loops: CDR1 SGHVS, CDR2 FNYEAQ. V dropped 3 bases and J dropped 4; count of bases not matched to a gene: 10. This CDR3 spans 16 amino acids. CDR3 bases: TGTGCCAGCAGCTTTCTTCGGGGAGGGATGGCAGATACGCAGTATTTT. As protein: CASSFLRGGMADTQYF.

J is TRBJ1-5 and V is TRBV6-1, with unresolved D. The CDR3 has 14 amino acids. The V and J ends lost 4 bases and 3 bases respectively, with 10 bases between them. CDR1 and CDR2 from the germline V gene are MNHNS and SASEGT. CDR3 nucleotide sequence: TGTGCCAGCAGTGCCACGGCAAACAATCAGCCCCAGCATTTT. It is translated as CASSATANNQPQHF.

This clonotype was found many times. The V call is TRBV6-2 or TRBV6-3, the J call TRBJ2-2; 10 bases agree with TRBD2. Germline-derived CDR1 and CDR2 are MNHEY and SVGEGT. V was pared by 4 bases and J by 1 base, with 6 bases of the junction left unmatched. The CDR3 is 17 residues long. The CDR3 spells CASSLSERGGNTGELFF. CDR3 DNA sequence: TGTGCCAGCAGTTTATCCGAGCGGGGGGGGAACACCGGGGAGCTGTTTTTT.

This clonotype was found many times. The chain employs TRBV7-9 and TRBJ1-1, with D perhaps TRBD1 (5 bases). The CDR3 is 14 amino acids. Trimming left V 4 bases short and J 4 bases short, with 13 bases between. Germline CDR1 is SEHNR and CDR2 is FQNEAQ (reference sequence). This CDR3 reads CASSYRGGTTEAFF. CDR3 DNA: TGTGCCAGCAGCTATCGGGGGGGGACCACTGAAGCTTTCTTT.

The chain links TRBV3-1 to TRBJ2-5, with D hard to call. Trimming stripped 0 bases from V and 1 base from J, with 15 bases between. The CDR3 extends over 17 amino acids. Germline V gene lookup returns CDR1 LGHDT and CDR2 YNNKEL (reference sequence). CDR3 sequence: CASSQEGYGLRQETQYF. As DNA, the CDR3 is TGTGCCAGCAGCCAAGAGGGCTACGGGTTGCGCCAAGAGACCCAGTACTTC.

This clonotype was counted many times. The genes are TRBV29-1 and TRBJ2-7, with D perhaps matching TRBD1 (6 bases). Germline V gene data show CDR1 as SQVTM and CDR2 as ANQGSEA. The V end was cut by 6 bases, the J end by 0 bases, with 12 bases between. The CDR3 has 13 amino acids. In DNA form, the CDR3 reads TGCAGCGTAGTAGGGGGAAGCTCCTACGAGCAGTACTTC. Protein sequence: CSVVGGSSYEQYF.

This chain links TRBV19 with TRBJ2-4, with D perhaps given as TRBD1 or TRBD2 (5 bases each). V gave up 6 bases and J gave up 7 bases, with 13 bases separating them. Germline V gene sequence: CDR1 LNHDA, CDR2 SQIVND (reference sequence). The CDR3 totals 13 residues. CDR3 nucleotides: TGTGCCAGTAGAGGGGACGTCTGGAACATTCAGTACTTC. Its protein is CASRGDVWNIQYF.

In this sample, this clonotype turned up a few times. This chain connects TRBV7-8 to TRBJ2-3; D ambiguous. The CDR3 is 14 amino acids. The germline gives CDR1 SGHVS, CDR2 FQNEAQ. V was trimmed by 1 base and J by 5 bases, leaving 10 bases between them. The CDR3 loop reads CASSLGQSQDTQYF. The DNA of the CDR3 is TGTGCCAGCAGCTTAGGGCAGAGTCAAGATACGCAGTATTTT.

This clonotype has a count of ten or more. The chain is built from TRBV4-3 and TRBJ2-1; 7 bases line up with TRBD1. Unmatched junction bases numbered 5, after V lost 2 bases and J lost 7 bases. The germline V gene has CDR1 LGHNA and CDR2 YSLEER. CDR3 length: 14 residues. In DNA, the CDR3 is TGCGCCAGCAGCCAATACAGGGGTGGGAATGAGCAGTTCTTC. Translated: CASSQYRGGNEQFF.

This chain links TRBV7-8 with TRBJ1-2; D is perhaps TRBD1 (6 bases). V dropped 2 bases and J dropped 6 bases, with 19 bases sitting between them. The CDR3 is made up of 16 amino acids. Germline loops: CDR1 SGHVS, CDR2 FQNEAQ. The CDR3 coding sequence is TGTGCCAGCAGCTTAAAGGGACACAATACCCTAGATGGCTACACCTTC. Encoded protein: CASSLKGHNTLDGYTF.

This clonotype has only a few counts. The CDR3 coding sequence is TGTGCCAGCAGTTCCATACAGGGGGCTTCTGGAAACACCATATATTTT. It encodes CASSSIQGASGNTIYF. This chain connects TRBV6-5 to TRBJ1-3, with 9 bases fitting TRBD1. The CDR3 length is 16 residues. Losses at the gene ends were 4 bases for V and 1 base for J; bases not matched to a gene: 5. Germline assignment: CDR1 MNHEY and CDR2 SVGAGI.

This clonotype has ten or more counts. The DNA for the CDR3 is TGCGCCAGCAGCCAAGCCCTAGCGGGTACTGAGACCCAGTACTTC. This sequence encodes CASSQALAGTETQYF. The V gene is TRBV4-3, the J gene TRBJ2-5; 8 nucleotides agree with TRBD2. The CDR3 totals 15 residues. The J segment lost 5 bases and the V segment lost 1 base, leaving 6 bases of the junction unmatched. Germline CDR1 LGHNA, CDR2 YSLEER.

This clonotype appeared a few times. The CDR3 here is CASSSDHYEQYF. Written as DNA, the CDR3 is TGTGCCAGCAGCTCGGACCACTACGAGCAGTACTTC. This chain links TRBV6-5 with TRBJ2-7, with D unclear. Germline CDR1 and CDR2: MNHEY and SVGAGI. V was shortened by 6 bases and J by 3 bases, with 9 bases between the two germline ends. This CDR3 has 12 residues.

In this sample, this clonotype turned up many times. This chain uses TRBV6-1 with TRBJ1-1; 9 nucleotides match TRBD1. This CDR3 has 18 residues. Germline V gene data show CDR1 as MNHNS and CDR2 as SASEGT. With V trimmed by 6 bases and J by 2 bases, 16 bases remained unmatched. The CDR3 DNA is TGTGCCAGCAGCACAACTATAATCGCGGGACAGGGAAACACTGAAGCTTTCTTT. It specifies CASSTTIIAGQGNTEAFF.

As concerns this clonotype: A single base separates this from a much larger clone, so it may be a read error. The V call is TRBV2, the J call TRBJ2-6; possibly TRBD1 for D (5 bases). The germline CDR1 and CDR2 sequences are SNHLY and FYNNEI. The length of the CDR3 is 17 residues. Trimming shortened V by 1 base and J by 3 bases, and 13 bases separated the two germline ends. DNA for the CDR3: TGTGCCAGCAGTGAAGGGGGCAGCTCCTTTGGGGCCAACGTCCTGACTTTC. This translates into CASSEGGSSFGANVLTF.

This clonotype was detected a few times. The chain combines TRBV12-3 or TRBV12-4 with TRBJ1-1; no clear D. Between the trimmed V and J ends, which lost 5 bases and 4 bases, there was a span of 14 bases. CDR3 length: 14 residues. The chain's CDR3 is CASSPRPWGTEAFF. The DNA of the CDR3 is TGTGCCAGCAGTCCCCGACCATGGGGCACTGAAGCTTTCTTT.